This TCR beta chain was profiled in a study of T cell changes during pregnancy in multiple sclerosis. Germline values: CDR1 MDHEN, CDR2 SYDVKM. CDR3 length: 15 residues. The V end lost 2 bases, the J end lost 0 bases, and 10 bases lay between the germline ends. The table came from immunoSEQ multiplex PCR; TCRdb's copy has only in-frame clones and leaves some out. The sample contains roughly 87,000 clones, 90% to 95% of which appear only once. The V and J genes are TRBV28 and TRBJ1-1; D is unresolved. The sequence derives from a female donor in good health, serving as a control in a pregnancy study. Some clones in this sample may be carry-over from other donors' samples. The sample here was PBMCs, taken in the first trimester of pregnancy. This chain's CDR3 is CASSLVPTVNTEAFF. The CDR3 DNA reads TGTGCCAGCAGTTTAGTCCCCACTGTGAACACTGAAGCTTTCTTT.